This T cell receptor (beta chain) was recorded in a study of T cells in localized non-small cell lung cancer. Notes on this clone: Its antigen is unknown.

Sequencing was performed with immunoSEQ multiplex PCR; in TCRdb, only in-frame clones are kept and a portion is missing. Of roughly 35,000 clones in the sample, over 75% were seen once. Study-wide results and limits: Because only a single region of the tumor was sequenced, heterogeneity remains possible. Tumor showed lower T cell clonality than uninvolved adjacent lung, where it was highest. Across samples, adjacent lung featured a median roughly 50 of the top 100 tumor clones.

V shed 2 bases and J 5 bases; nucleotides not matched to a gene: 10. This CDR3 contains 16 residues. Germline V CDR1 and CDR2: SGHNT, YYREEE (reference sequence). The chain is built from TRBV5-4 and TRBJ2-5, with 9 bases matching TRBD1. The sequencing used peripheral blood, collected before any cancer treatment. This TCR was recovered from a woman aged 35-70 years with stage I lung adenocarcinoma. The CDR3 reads CASSLTRQGGSETQYF. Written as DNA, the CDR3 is TGTGCCAGCAGCTTAACCCGACAGGGGGGATCGGAGACCCAGTACTTC. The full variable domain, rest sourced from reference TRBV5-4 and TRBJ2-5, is ETGVTQSPTHLIKTRGQQVTLRCSSQSGHNTVSWYQQALGQGPQFIFQYYREEENGRGNFPPRFSGLQFPNYSSELNVNALELDDSALYLCASSLTRQGGSETQYFGPGTRLLVL.